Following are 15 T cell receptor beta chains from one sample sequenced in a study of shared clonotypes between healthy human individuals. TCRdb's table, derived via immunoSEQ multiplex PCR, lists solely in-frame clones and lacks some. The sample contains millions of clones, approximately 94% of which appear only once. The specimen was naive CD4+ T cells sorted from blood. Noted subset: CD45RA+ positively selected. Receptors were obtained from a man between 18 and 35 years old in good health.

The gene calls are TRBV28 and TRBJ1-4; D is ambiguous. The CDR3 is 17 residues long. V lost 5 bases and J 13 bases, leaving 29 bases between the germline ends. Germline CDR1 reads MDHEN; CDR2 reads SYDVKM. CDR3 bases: TGTGCCAGCAGTGACCGCCCCGGGTCATGGAGCCGTGAGAGACTGTTTTTT. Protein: CASSDRPGSWSRERLFF.

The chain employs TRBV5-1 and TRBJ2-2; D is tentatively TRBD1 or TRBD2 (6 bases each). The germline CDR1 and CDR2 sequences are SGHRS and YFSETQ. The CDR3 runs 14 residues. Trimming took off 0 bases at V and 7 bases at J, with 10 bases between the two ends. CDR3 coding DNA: TGCGCCAGCAGCTTGGCCAGGGGAGGCGGGGAGCTGTTTTTT. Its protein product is CASSLARGGGELFF.

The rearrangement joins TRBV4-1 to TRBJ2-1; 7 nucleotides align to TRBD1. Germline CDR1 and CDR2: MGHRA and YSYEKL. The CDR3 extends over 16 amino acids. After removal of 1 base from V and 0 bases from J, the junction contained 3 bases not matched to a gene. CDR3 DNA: TGCGCCAGCAGCCAAGTCAGGGGGAGCTCCTACAATGAGCAGTTCTTC. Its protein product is CASSQVRGSSYNEQFF.

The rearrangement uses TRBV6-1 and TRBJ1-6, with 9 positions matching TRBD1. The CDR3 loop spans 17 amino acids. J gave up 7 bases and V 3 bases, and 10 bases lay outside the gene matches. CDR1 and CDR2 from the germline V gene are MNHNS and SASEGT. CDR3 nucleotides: TGTGCCAGCAGTGACCCAACCGGGACAGGGACCAATTCACCCCTCCACTTT. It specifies CASSDPTGTGTNSPLHF.

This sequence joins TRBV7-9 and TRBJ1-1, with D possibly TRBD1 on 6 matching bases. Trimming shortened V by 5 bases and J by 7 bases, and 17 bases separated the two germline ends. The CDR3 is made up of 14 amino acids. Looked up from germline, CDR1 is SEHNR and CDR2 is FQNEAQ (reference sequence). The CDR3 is CASSRGYGGGEAFF. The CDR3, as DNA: TGTGCCAGCAGCCGAGGGTACGGAGGGGGTGAAGCTTTCTTT.

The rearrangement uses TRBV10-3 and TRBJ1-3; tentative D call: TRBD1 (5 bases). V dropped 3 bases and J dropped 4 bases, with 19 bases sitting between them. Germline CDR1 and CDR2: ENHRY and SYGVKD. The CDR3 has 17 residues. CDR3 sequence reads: CAISDGPTGTDGNTIYF. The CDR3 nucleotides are TGTGCCATCAGTGATGGGCCGACCGGGACGGACGGAAACACCATATATTTT.

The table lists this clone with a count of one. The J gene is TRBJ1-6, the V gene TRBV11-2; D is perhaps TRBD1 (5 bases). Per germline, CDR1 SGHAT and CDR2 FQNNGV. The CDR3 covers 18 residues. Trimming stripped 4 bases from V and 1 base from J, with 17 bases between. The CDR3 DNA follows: TGTGCCAGCAGCTCGACAGCCCTTTTGGGGTCCTATAATTCACCCCTCCACTTT. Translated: CASSSTALLGSYNSPLHF.

CDR3 nucleotides: TGTGCCAGCAGCCCCGGGACTTCAAATGAAAAACTGTTTTTT. Protein sequence: CASSPGTSNEKLFF. The gene calls are TRBV9 and TRBJ1-4, with TRBD1 as a possible D gene (5 bases). The V end was cut by 4 bases, the J end by 5 bases, with 12 bases between. Germline-derived CDR1 and CDR2 are SGDLS and YYNGEE. The CDR3 sequence is 14 residues long.

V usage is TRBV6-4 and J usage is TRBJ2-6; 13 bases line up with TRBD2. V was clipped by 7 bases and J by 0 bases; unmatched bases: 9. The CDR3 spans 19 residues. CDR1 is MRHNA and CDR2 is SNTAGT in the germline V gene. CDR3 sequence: CASKGLAGRRPSGANVLTF. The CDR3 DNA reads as TGTGCCAGCAAGGGACTAGCGGGAAGGCGCCCCTCTGGGGCCAACGTCCTGACTTTC.

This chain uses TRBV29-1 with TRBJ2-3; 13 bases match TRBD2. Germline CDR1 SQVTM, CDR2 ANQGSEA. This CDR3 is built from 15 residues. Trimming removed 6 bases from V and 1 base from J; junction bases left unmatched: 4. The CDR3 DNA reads TGCAGCGTACCCGGACTAGCGGGGGGCACAGATACGCAGTATTTT. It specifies CSVPGLAGGTDTQYF.

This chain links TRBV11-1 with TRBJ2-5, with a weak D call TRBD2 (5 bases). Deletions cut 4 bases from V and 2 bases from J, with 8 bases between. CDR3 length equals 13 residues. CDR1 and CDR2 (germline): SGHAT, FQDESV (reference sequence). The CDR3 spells CASSSDLQETQYF. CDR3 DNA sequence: TGTGCCAGCAGCTCGGACTTGCAAGAGACCCAGTACTTC.

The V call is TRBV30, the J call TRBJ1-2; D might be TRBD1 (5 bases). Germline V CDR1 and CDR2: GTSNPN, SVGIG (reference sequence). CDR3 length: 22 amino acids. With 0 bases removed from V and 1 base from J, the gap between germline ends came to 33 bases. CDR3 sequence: CAWSVPTETRAALILGNYGYTF. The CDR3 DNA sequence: TGTGCCTGGAGTGTACCCACCGAAACCAGGGCAGCACTTATTTTGGGTAACTATGGCTACACCTTC.

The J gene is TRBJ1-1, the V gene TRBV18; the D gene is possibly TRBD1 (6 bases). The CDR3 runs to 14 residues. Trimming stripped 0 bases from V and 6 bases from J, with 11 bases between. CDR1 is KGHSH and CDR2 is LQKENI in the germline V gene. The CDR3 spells CASSPPAGDSEAFF. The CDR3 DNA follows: TGTGCCAGCTCACCACCCGCAGGGGATTCTGAAGCTTTCTTT. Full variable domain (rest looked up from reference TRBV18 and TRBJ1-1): NAGVMQNPRHLVRRRGQEARLRCSPMKGHSHVYWYRQLPEEGLKFMVYLQKENIIDESGMPKERFSAEFPKEGPSILRIQQVVRGDSAAYFCASSPPAGDSEAFFGQGTRLTVV.

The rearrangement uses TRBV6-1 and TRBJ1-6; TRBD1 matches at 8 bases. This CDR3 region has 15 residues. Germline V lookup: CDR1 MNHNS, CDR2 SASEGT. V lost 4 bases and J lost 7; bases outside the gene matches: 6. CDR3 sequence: CASSGGQARNSPLHF. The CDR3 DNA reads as TGTGCCAGCAGTGGGGGACAGGCAAGGAATTCACCCCTCCACTTT.

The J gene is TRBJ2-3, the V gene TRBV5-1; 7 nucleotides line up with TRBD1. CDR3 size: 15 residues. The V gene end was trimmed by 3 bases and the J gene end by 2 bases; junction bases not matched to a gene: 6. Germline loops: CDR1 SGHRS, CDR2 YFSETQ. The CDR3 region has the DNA TGCGCCAGCAGCTCGACAGGGCATTTCACAGATACGCAGTATTTT. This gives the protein CASSSTGHFTDTQYF.